These 8 T cell receptor beta chains were all obtained from the same sample, sequenced in a study of CD8 T cells in Susac syndrome. cDNA came from about 0.5 to 1 ug RNA primed by random hexamers. From the immunoSEQ multiplex PCR reads, TCRdb called clonotypes with MiXCR, one entry per CDR3 protein. Among around 170,000 distinct CDR3 sequences listed, under 95% were seen once. The sample comprised CD4+ T cells from PBMCs. Source of these receptors: a human donor with Susac syndrome.

The chain employs TRBV9 and TRBJ2-3; 10 nucleotides agree with TRBD2. The germline gives CDR1 SGDLS, CDR2 YYNGEE. This CDR3 comprises 15 residues. The trim removed 0 bases at V and 5 bases at J, leaving 3 bases unmatched. This CDR3 reads CASSVVAGGGDTQYF. The CDR3 region has the DNA TGTGCCAGCAGCGTAGTAGCGGGGGGCGGAGATACGCAGTATTTT.

The genes are TRBV3-1 and TRBJ2-3; D might be TRBD1 or TRBD2, each matching 6 bases. CDR3 length: 14 residues. The V and J ends lost 1 base and 6 bases respectively, with 11 bases between them. From germline, CDR1 is LGHDT and CDR2 YNNKEL (reference sequence). CDR3 amino acids: CASSQAEGGDTQYF. For the CDR3, the DNA is TGTGCCAGCAGCCAAGCAGAGGGGGGCGATACGCAGTATTTT.

The V call is TRBV20-1, the J call TRBJ2-7; D remains unclear. This CDR3 region has 12 residues. In germline, CDR1 is DFQATT, CDR2 SNEGSKA (reference sequence). Between the trimmed V and J ends, which lost 1 base and 4 bases, there was a span of 8 bases. The CDR3 is CSARADLYEQYF. The DNA for the CDR3 is TGCAGTGCTAGAGCGGACCTATACGAGCAGTACTTC.

The chain combines TRBV6-5 with TRBJ1-2; the match to TRBD1 covers 7 bases. Germline values: CDR1 MNHEY, CDR2 SVGAGI. Trimming at V came to 7 bases and at J to 3 bases, leaving 11 bases not matched to a gene. The CDR3 contains 15 residues. This CDR3 reads CASKEDRDLDYGYTF. The CDR3 DNA reads as TGTGCCAGCAAAGAAGACAGGGACTTAGACTATGGCTACACCTTC.

The V and J genes are TRBV5-8 and TRBJ1-6, with 7 bases aligning to TRBD1. This CDR3 comprises 16 residues. Trimming took 4 bases from V and 0 from J; bases not matched to a gene: 4. CDR1 and CDR2 (germline): SGHTS, YDEGEE. In DNA form, the CDR3 reads TGTGCCAGCAGCGAGAGACAGGGCTCCTATAATTCACCCCTCCACTTT. Protein: CASSERQGSYNSPLHF.

This clonotype was observed once. The gene calls are TRBV5-6 and TRBJ1-2, with no clear D. Germline lookup yields CDR1 SGHDT and CDR2 YYEEEE. The ends were cut back, 0 bases at V and 12 bases at J, with 12 bases in the middle. The CDR3 totals 12 residues. The CDR3 sequence is CASSLVFTAHTF. In DNA, the CDR3 is TGTGCCAGCAGCTTGGTGTTCACGGCCCACACCTTC.

This clonotype showed up just once. V and J are TRBV27 and TRBJ1-2; D gene uncertain. Between the trimmed V and J ends, which lost 6 bases and 8 bases, there was a span of 13 bases. Per germline, CDR1 MNHEY and CDR2 SMNVEV (reference sequence). This CDR3 has 12 residues. CDR3 nucleotides: TGTGCCAGCAGAGGACTGAGTAGAGGCTACACCTTC. Its protein is CASRGLSRGYTF.

The chain uses TRBV29-1 and TRBJ1-1; perhaps TRBD1 as D (5 bases). The V end was cut by 6 bases, the J end by 2 bases, with 16 bases between. The CDR3 consists of 14 residues. Germline V gene data show CDR1 as SQVTM and CDR2 as ANQGSEA. The CDR3 DNA sequence: TGCAGCGTGGTCGGGGGGGGTACTAACACTGAAGCTTTCTTT. Translation gives CSVVGGGTNTEAFF. Variable domain in full (rest from reference TRBV29-1 and TRBJ1-1): SAVISQKPSRDICQRGTSLTIQCQVDSQVTMMFWYRQQPGQSLTLIATANQGSEATYESGFVIDKFPISRPNLTFSTLTVSNMSPEDSSIYLCSVVGGGTNTEAFFGQGTRLTVV.